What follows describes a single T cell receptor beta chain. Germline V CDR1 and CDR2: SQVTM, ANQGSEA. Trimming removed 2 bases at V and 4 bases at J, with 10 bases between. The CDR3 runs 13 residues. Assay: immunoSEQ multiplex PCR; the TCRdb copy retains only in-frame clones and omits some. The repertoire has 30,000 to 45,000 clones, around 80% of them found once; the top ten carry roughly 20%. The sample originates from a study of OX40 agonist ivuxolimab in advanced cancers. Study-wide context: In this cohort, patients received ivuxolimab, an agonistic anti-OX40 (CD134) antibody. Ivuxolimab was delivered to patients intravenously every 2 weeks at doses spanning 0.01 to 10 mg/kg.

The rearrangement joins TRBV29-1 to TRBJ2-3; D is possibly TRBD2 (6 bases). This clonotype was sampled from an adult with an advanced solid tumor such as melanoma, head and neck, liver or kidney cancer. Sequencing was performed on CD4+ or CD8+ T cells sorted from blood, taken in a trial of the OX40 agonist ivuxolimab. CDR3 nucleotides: TGCAGCGTTGAACCCACGGGGGCAGATACGCAGTATTTT. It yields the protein CSVEPTGADTQYF.